This passage covers 6 T cell receptor beta chains from one sample sequenced in a study of T-cell reconstitution after alpha-beta-depleted transplantation in children. Preparing the TCRbeta library involved the use of unique molecular identifiers. TCRdb passed the PCR reads through MiXCR, listing each CDR3 protein once. The sample shows 200,000 or so distinct CDR3 sequences, 5.5% to 7% of them seen only once. This sample comprised PBMCs, obtained before TCRalphabeta/CD19-depleted stem cell transplant. These receptors were collected from a girl in the first two years of life with combined immunodeficiency, due to receive a stem cell transplant.

This clonotype was detected only a few times. V usage is TRBV20-1 and J usage is TRBJ2-5; 14 bases are a match to TRBD2. The ends lost 8 bases at V and 4 bases at J; junction bases unmatched: 9. This CDR3 spans 15 amino acids. Germline V gene data show CDR1 as DFQATT and CDR2 as SNEGSKA (reference sequence). Written as DNA, the CDR3 is TGCAGTCCGAGGACTAGCGGGAGGCGTGGAGAGACCCAGTACTTC. Amino acids: CSPRTSGRRGETQYF.

Many counts were recorded for this clonotype. The DNA of the CDR3 is TGTGCCAGCACCCCGACTGCCTTTGGGACCCAGTACTTC. Translation: CASTPTAFGTQYF. The chain links TRBV12-3 or TRBV12-4 to TRBJ2-5; unclear D gene. Trimming shortened V by 7 bases and J by 7 bases, and 16 bases separated the two germline ends. There are 13 residues in the CDR3.

There are many counts of this clonotype. V usage is TRBV20-1 and J usage is TRBJ2-7, with D perhaps TRBD2 (6 bases). Germline assignment: CDR1 DFQATT and CDR2 SNEGSKA (reference sequence). V lost 6 bases and J 9 bases, leaving 18 bases between the germline ends. The CDR3 is made up of 12 amino acids. CDR3 nucleotides: TGCAGTGCGGGGACGCAGGGAGGTGTGCAGTACTTC. Translated: CSAGTQGGVQYF.

This clonotype was recorded many times. The chain combines TRBV6-2 or TRBV6-3 with TRBJ2-1; D remains unclear. This CDR3 contains 16 residues. Germline lookup yields CDR1 MNHEY and CDR2 SVGEGT. The V and J ends lost 0 bases and 2 bases respectively, with 11 bases between them. In DNA, the CDR3 is TGTGCCAGCAGTTACTCGGTTAGCACCACCTACAATGAGCAGTTCTTC. Translation: CASSYSVSTTYNEQFF.

The rearrangement uses TRBV20-1 and TRBJ2-7; 9 bases agree with TRBD2. The germline CDR1 and CDR2 sequences are DFQATT and SNEGSKA (reference sequence). This CDR3 region has 14 residues. The V gene end was trimmed by 3 bases and the J gene end by 3 bases; junction bases not matched to a gene: 6. CDR3 amino acids: CSASGREGLYEQYF. For the CDR3, the DNA is TGCAGTGCTAGCGGGCGGGAGGGCCTCTACGAGCAGTACTTC.

At least ten counts were recorded for this clonotype. The rearrangement joins TRBV6-1 to TRBJ2-3; 11 bases are a match to TRBD2. The V segment lost 6 bases and the J segment 2 bases; nucleotides outside the gene matches: 4. Germline CDR1 is MNHNS and CDR2 is SASEGT. This CDR3 spans 15 amino acids. CDR3 coding DNA: TGTGCCAGCAGCTCTAGCGGGGGGAACACAGATACGCAGTATTTT. Protein product: CASSSSGGNTDTQYF.